This T cell receptor (beta chain) comes out of a study of blood T cell repertoires in COVID-19. Overall study context: Researchers got acute and convalescent COVID-19 samples from the United States, Italy and Spain. The cDNA or gDNA used as material had been derived from T cells, B-cell-depleted T cells, or PBMCs.

Participants' reported clinical history set cohort assignment. In the source study's methods: Cell counts per sample came from amplifying reference gene primers. The protocol was immunoSEQ multiplex PCR, while the TCRdb copy is restricted to in-frame clones and leaves out a portion. V and J calls and clone size are given by that table; D and trimming were obtained from the DNA. This repertoire shows about 180,000 clones, 80% to 90% found once; its top ten account for about 2.2%. This clone came up a few times. CDR3 length equals 12 residues. The trim removed 11 bases at V and 5 bases at J, leaving 8 bases unmatched. Germline V gene lookup returns CDR1 MDHEN and CDR2 SYDVKM.

The chain is built from TRBV28 and TRBJ2-7; 8 bases are a match to TRBD2. The sequenced sample was PBMCs or T cells enriched from blood (not recorded which). The TCR sequence derives from a woman between 40 and 55 years old with acute COVID-19. This chain's CDR3 is CALSGGDHEQYF. The CDR3 DNA reads TGTGCCCTCTCCGGGGGGGATCACGAGCAGTACTTC.